These 2 T cell receptor beta chains were sequenced from one sample in a study of read filtering for tumor transcriptome and immune sequencing. The library was built from around 0.4 ug RNA with molecular barcoded adaptors for alpha/delta and beta/gamma chains. TCRdb re-derived calls from the reads in MiXCR, one entry per CDR3 protein. The repertoire holds tens of thousands of distinct CDR3 sequences, with around 15% as singletons. Sequencing was done on a sample of a population of CD138-negative cells sorted from bone marrow. The receptors were gathered from a donor over 35 with multiple myeloma.

This clonotype was counted at least ten times. The rearrangement links TRBV5-1 to TRBJ2-5; the D is unclear. V was cut by 0 bases and J by 4 bases, with 1 base left in between. This CDR3 spans 11 amino acids. From germline, CDR1 is SGHRS and CDR2 YFSETQ. This CDR3 reads CASSLVETQYF. Written as DNA, the CDR3 is TGCGCCAGCAGCTTGGTAGAGACCCAGTACTTC.

The table lists this clonotype with many counts. This chain uses TRBV15 with TRBJ2-5; 14 bases map to TRBD2. The CDR3 sequence is 15 residues long. The V gene's germline CDR1 is LNHNV and CDR2 YYDKDF (reference sequence). Trimming removed 5 bases from V and 4 bases from J; junction bases left unmatched: 3. CDR3 protein: CATSGGLAGGETQYF. The DNA for the CDR3 is TGTGCCACCAGCGGCGGACTAGCGGGAGGAGAGACCCAGTACTTC.